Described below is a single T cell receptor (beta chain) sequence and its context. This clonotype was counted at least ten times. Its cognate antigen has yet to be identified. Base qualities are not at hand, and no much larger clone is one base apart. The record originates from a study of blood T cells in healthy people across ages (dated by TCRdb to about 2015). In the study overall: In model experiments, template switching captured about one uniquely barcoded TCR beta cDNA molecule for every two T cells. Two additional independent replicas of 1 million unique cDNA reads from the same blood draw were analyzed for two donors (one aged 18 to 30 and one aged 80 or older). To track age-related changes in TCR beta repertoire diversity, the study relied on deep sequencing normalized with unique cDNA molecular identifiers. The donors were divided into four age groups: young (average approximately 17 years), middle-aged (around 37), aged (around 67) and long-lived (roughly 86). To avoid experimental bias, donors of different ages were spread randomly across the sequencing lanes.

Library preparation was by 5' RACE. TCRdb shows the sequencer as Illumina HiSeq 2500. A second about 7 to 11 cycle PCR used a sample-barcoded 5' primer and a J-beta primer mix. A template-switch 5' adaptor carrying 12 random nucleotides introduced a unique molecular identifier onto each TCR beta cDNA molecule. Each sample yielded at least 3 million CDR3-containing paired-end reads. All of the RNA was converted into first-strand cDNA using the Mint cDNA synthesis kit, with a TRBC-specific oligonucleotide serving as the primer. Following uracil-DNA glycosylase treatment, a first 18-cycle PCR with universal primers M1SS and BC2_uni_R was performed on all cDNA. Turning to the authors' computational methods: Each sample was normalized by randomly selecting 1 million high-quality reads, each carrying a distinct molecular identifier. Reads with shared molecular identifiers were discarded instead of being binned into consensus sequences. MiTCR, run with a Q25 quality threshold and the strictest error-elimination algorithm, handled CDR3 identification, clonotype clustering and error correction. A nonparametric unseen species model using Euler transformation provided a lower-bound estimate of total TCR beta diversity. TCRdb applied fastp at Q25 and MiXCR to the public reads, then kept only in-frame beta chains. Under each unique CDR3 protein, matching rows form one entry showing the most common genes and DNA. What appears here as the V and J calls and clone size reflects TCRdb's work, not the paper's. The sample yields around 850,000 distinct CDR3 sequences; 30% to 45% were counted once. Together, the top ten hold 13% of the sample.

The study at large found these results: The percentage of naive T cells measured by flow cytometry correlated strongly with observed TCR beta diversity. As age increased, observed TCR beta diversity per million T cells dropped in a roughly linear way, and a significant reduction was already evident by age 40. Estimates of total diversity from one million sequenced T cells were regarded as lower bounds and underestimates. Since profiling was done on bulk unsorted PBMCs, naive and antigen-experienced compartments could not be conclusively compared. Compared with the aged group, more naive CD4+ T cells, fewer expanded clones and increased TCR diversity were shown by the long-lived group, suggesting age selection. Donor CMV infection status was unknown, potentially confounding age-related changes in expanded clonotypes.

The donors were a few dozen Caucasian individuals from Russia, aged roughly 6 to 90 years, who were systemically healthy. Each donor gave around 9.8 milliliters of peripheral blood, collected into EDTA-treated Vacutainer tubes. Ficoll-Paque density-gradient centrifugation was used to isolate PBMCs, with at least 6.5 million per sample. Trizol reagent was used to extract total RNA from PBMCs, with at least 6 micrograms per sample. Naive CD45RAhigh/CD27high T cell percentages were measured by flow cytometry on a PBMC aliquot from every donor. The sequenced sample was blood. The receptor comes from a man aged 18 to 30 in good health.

The CDR3 has the sequence CASSLVQGLGQETQYF. The DNA is TGTGCCAGCAGCTTAGTCCAGGGGTTGGGACAAGAGACCCAGTACTTC. The sequence links TRBV7-2 to TRBJ2-5, with TRBD1 perhaps the D gene, on 6 matching bases. The CDR3 contains 16 residues, cysteine and phenylalanine counted. The DNA shown is the 48-base CDR3, in frame from base 1. For CDR1 and CDR2, the germline V gene lists SGHTA and FQGNSA. V loses 1 base of germline sequence and J loses 2 bases, and the interval between the two ends is 14 bases.